This TCR beta chain was obtained from a study of low-dose radiotherapy and immunotherapy resistance in tumors. TRAV- and TRBV-specific primers were used for first-strand cDNA, which covered alpha and beta chains. For amplifying TCRs, the PCR ran for approximately 18 cycles with Phusion, which was used together with a constant-region primer and the adapter on the V primers. A single record per CDR3 protein comes from TCRdb applying MiXCR to the reads. Of around 65,000 distinct CDR3 sequences listed, around a quarter were seen once; the top ten hold under 7%. The time point here: before trial treatment. It was nivolumab, ipilimumab, aspirin, low-dose cyclophosphamide and low-dose radiotherapy that donors received. V lost 5 bases and J 3 bases, leaving 15 bases between the germline ends. The CDR3 totals 15 residues. Germline V gives CDR1 MDHEN, CDR2 SYDVKM.

The sequence derives from a male donor with rectosigmoid adenocarcinoma. The rearrangement links TRBV28 to TRBJ2-3, with D tentatively TRBD1 or TRBD2 (5 bases each). The sequencing here drew on PBMCs, taken before treatment. CDR3 nucleotide sequence: TGTGCCAGCAGTGGTCAGGGACGGGGAACAGATACGCAGTATTTT. Protein product: CASSGQGRGTDTQYF.